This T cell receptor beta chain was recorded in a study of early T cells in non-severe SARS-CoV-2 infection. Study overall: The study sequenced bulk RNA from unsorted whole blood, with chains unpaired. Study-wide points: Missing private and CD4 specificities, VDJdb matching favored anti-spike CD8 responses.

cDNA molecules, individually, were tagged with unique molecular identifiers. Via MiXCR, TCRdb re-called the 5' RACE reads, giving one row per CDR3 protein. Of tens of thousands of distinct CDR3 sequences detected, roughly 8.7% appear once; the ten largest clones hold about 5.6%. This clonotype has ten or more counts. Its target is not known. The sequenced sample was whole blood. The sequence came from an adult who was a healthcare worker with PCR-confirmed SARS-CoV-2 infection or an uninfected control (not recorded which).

CDR3 amino acids: CASRETSGRTDTQYF. Written as DNA, the CDR3 is TGCGCCAGCAGGGAGACTAGCGGCCGCACAGATACGCAGTATTTT. This chain uses TRBV5-1 with TRBJ2-3; the match to TRBD2 covers 9 bases. Trimming at V came to 5 bases and at J to 1 base, leaving 5 bases not matched to a gene. CDR1 and CDR2 (germline): SGHRS, YFSETQ. The CDR3 contains 15 residues.